Below, 27 T cell receptor beta chains from the same sample are listed, as sequenced in a study of early T cells in non-severe SARS-CoV-2 infection. Each CDR3 protein gets one entry after TCRdb re-called the 5' RACE reads with MiXCR. This table holds tens of thousands of distinct CDR3 sequences, around 5.2% found once. Sequencing was done on a sample of whole blood. All receptors derive from an adult who was a healthcare worker with PCR-confirmed SARS-CoV-2 infection or an uninfected control (not recorded which).

This clonotype was detected ten times or more. The gene calls are TRBV7-2 and TRBJ2-2, with 8 bases matching TRBD2. Germline V gene lookup returns CDR1 SGHTA and CDR2 FQGNSA. The CDR3 extends over 16 amino acids. Germline trimming cut 1 base from V and 0 bases from J; bases unmatched to any gene: 1. The CDR3 DNA is TGTGCCAGCAGCTTAGTAGCGGGAACGAACACCGGGGAGCTGTTTTTT. Its translation is CASSLVAGTNTGELFF. The full variable domain, in which reference TRBV7-2 and TRBJ2-2 provide the parts outside the CDR3, is GAGVSQSPSNKVTEKGKDVELRCDPISGHTALYWYRQSLGQGLEFLIYFQGNSAPDKSGLPSDRFSAERTGGSVSTLTIQRTQQEDSAVYLCASSLVAGTNTGELFFGEGSRLTVL.

This clonotype was seen repeatedly, ten times or more. The chain combines TRBV10-2 with TRBJ2-7; D remains ambiguous. The CDR3 is made up of 14 amino acids. Germline V gives CDR1 WSHSY, CDR2 SAAADI. The V end was cut by 6 bases, the J end by 0 bases, with 12 bases between. CDR3 bases: TGCGCCAGCAGGGGCGCACAAGTCTCCTACGAGCAGTACTTC. Residues: CASRGAQVSYEQYF.

This clonotype is labeled as medium-sized. The V gene is TRBV11-2, the J gene TRBJ2-4; 12 bases map to TRBD1. V lost 5 bases, J lost 8 bases, and 7 bases stayed unmatched. The CDR3 covers 15 residues. CDR1 SGHAT and CDR2 FQNNGV come from the germline V gene. The CDR3 bases are TGTGCCAGCAGCCGGGACAGGGGGCAGTGGGACATTCAGTACTTC. This encodes CASSRDRGQWDIQYF.

This clonotype was counted at least ten times. The chain joins TRBV3-1 to TRBJ2-2; D is ambiguous. CDR3 length: 13 residues. Germline CDR1 LGHDT, CDR2 YNNKEL (reference sequence). Trimming stripped 5 bases from V and 5 bases from J, with 9 bases between. CDR3 coding DNA: TGTGCCAGCAGCGGAAGCTGGACCGGGGAGCTGTTTTTT. It encodes CASSGSWTGELFF.

This chain uses TRBV28 with TRBJ1-1; the match to TRBD1 covers 9 bases. V lost 7 bases and J lost 4; bases outside the gene matches: 16. The CDR3 covers 17 residues. The germline V gene has CDR1 MDHEN and CDR2 SYDVKM. The CDR3 loop reads CASTNWGTGSLRTEAFF. Written as DNA, the CDR3 is TGTGCCAGCACCAATTGGGGGACAGGGTCTCTTCGCACTGAAGCTTTCTTT.

In this sample, this clonotype turned up many times. CDR3 sequence (DNA): TGCAGTGCTAGAGACCCCCGGACAGGGGGCAACCGAACCTACGAGCAGTACTTC. Its translation: CSARDPRTGGNRTYEQYF. The J gene is TRBJ2-7, the V gene TRBV20-1, with TRBD1 matching over 11 bases. The germline V gene encodes CDR1 DFQATT and CDR2 SNEGSKA (reference sequence). V lost 0 bases, J lost 2 bases, and 12 bases stayed unmatched. The CDR3 has 18 residues.

In this sample, this clonotype turned up once. The chain recombines TRBV3-1 with TRBJ2-7, with TRBD2 as a possible D gene (6 bases). Looked up from germline, CDR1 is LGHDT and CDR2 is YNNKEL (reference sequence). The CDR3 sequence is 18 residues long. The V end lost 1 base, the J end lost 2 bases, and 21 bases lay between the germline ends. CDR3 region: CASSQALGVGSGAYEQYF. In nucleotides, the CDR3 is TGTGCCAGCAGCCAAGCCCTCGGAGTTGGTAGCGGAGCCTACGAGCAGTACTTC.

The rearrangement links TRBV7-9 to TRBJ2-7; D might be TRBD1 (6 bases). This CDR3 is 12 amino acids long. V lost 4 bases to trimming and J lost 7 bases, with 11 bases between them. Germline assignment: CDR1 SEHNR and CDR2 FQNEAQ (reference sequence). Here the CDR3 reads CASSSDSFEQYF. The CDR3, as DNA: TGTGCCAGCAGCTCGGACAGTTTTGAGCAGTACTTC.

This clonotype was found many times. This chain joins TRBV9 and TRBJ2-2, with D perhaps matching TRBD1 or TRBD2 (6 bases each). Germline V gene lookup returns CDR1 SGDLS and CDR2 YYNGEE. Trimming removed 3 bases at V and 5 bases at J, with 14 bases between. The length of the CDR3 is 15 residues. In DNA, the CDR3 is TGTGCCAGCAGCGGGTCCCAGGGGAGGACCGGGGAGCTGTTTTTT. As protein: CASSGSQGRTGELFF.

This clonotype was counted many times. V usage is TRBV9 and J usage is TRBJ2-1; TRBD1 or TRBD2 may be the D gene (5 bases each). CDR3 length: 14 residues. Germline V lookup: CDR1 SGDLS, CDR2 YYNGEE. Trimming took off 4 bases at V and 5 bases at J, with 13 bases between the two ends. The CDR3 sequence is CASSRTGTHNEQFF. For the CDR3, the DNA is TGTGCCAGCAGCCGTACCGGGACGCACAATGAGCAGTTCTTC.

CDR3 sequence reads: CASREGDTQYF. DNA of the CDR3: TGTGCCAGCAGGGAGGGAGATACGCAGTATTTT. This chain uses TRBV2 with TRBJ2-3; D is possibly TRBD2 (6 bases). The V gene's germline CDR1 is SNHLY and CDR2 FYNNEI. Trimming stripped 6 bases from V and 5 bases from J, with 6 bases between. This CDR3 has 11 amino acids. Variable domain in full (rest from reference TRBV2 and TRBJ2-3): EPEVTQTPSHQVTQMGQEVILRCVPISNHLYFYWYRQILGQKVEFLVSFYNNEISEKSEIFDDQFSVERPDGSNFTLKIRSTKLEDSAMYFCASREGDTQYFGPGTRLTVL.

The chain couples TRBV6-5 to TRBJ1-1; D not resolved. The V gene lost 7 bases and the J gene lost 0 bases, with 9 bases spanning the gap. CDR3 length equals 13 residues. Germline CDR1 is MNHEY and CDR2 is SVGAGI. CDR3: CASNWGLNTEAFF. The CDR3 DNA sequence: TGTGCCAGCAACTGGGGTCTGAACACTGAAGCTTTCTTT.

There are many counts of this clonotype. This chain connects TRBV7-2 to TRBJ2-7; possibly TRBD1 for D (5 bases). Germline V gene lookup returns CDR1 SGHTA and CDR2 FQGNSA. Trimming pared 5 bases from V and 4 bases from J, leaving 18 bases between. The CDR3 contains 15 residues. The DNA for the CDR3 is TGTGCCAGCAGCCTCCGAGATGACAGCGCGTACGAGCAGTACTTC. Protein: CASSLRDDSAYEQYF.

This rearrangement joins TRBV4-1 to TRBJ2-7, with no clear D. This CDR3 has 13 residues. The V gene's germline CDR1 is MGHRA and CDR2 YSYEKL. V was trimmed by 0 bases and J by 6 bases, leaving 9 bases between them. CDR3 in amino acids: CASSQDSLGEQYF. In nucleotides, the CDR3 is TGCGCCAGCAGCCAAGATAGTCTAGGCGAGCAGTACTTC.

This clonotype occurred many times. The chain couples TRBV10-3 to TRBJ2-3; weak D call: TRBD2 (5 bases). The ends were cut back, 0 bases at V and 10 bases at J, with 20 bases in the middle. CDR1 and CDR2 from the germline V gene are ENHRY and SYGVKD. The CDR3 length is 16 residues. The CDR3 region has the DNA TGTGCCATCAGTGAGTCGACGGGAATAACCCCCCTCCCGCAGTATTTT. Translated, it gives CAISESTGITPLPQYF.

In its sample, this clonotype was seen a few times. This sequence joins TRBV4-2 and TRBJ2-6; D is uncertain. Germline values: CDR1 LGHNA, CDR2 YNFKEQ. V dropped 0 bases and J dropped 12 bases, with 9 bases sitting between them. CDR3 length equals 13 residues. The CDR3 region has the DNA TGTGCCAGCAGCCAAGAAGGGTCCCGCGTCCTGACTTTC. Translated: CASSQEGSRVLTF.

This clonotype was seen many times. This chain uses TRBV11-2 with TRBJ2-7, with 8 positions matching TRBD2. The CDR3 consists of 17 residues. Germline CDR1 and CDR2: SGHAT and FQNNGV. The junction had 18 bases not matched to a gene; V was cut back by 8 bases and J by 3 bases. The CDR3 nucleotides are TGTGCCAGCTTACTCGGGAGGGAATCGGCCCCCATCTACGAGCAGTACTTC. Translation: CASLLGRESAPIYEQYF.

Of note for this clonotype: Since a much larger clone is just one base distant, this may be a read error. The chain has TRBV7-6 and TRBJ1-3; maybe TRBD1 (5 bases). The CDR3 spans 16 residues. Germline CDR1 reads SGHVS; CDR2 reads FNYEAQ. CDR3 protein: CVSSLVGPSSGNTIYF. Here the CDR3 DNA reads TGTGTCAGCAGCTTAGTGGGGCCTAGCTCTGGAAACACCATATATTTT. The full variable domain, rest sourced from reference TRBV7-6 and TRBJ1-3, is GAGVSQSPRYKVTKRGQDVALRCDPISGHVSLYWYRQALGQGPEFLTYFNYEAQQDKSGLPNDRFSAERPEGSISTLTIQRTEQRDSAMYRCVSSLVGPSSGNTIYFGEGSWLTVV.

This clonotype showed up just a few times. The chain is built from TRBV12-3 or TRBV12-4 and TRBJ2-3; D is unresolved. This CDR3 has 12 amino acids. V was clipped by 6 bases and J by 0 bases, with 4 bases between them. This CDR3 is CASSFSTDTQYF. In DNA, the CDR3 is TGTGCCAGCAGCTTTAGCACAGATACGCAGTATTTT.

V usage is TRBV28 and J usage is TRBJ2-3; perhaps TRBD1 as D (5 bases). Trimming stripped 7 bases from V and 3 bases from J, with 11 bases between. This CDR3 is built from 13 residues. Germline-derived CDR1 and CDR2 are MDHEN and SYDVKM. The chain's CDR3 is CASTHQGTDTQYF. CDR3 nucleotides: TGTGCCAGCACCCATCAGGGAACAGATACGCAGTATTTT.

This clonotype has only a few counts. V is TRBV4-1 and J is TRBJ2-3; D could derive from TRBD1 or TRBD2 (5 bases each). The germline CDR1 and CDR2 sequences are MGHRA and YSYEKL. Deletions cut 1 base from V and 1 base from J, with 12 bases between. CDR3 size: 16 residues. CDR3 sequence: CASSQGQMGGTDTQYF. The DNA for the CDR3 is TGCGCCAGCAGCCAAGGGCAGATGGGGGGCACAGATACGCAGTATTTT.

This clonotype was seen ten or more times. The chain uses TRBV18 and TRBJ1-1, with D unclear. V dropped 6 bases and J dropped 2 bases, with 10 bases sitting between them. The CDR3 runs to 13 residues. The germline V gene has CDR1 KGHSH and CDR2 LQKENI. The CDR3 loop reads CASSTDTNTEAFF. The CDR3 DNA is TGTGCCAGCTCGACCGATACCAACACTGAAGCTTTCTTT.

This sequence joins TRBV12-3 or TRBV12-4 and TRBJ2-7; 10 nucleotides align to TRBD1. The CDR3 is 15 residues long. Trimming removed 5 bases from V and 2 bases from J; junction bases left unmatched: 6. CDR3 region: CASSMGQGSTYEQYF. The CDR3, as DNA: TGTGCCAGCAGTATGGGACAGGGGTCCACCTACGAGCAGTACTTC.

This clonotype appeared a few times. The chain employs TRBV7-2 and TRBJ1-2, with unresolved D. CDR1 and CDR2 from the germline V gene are SGHTA and FQGNSA. The CDR3 covers 15 residues. Trimming pared 0 bases from V and 3 bases from J, leaving 11 bases between. The CDR3 loop is CASSLARTDYYGYTF. As DNA, the CDR3 is TGTGCCAGCAGCTTAGCCCGGACGGACTACTATGGCTACACCTTC.

The chain combines TRBV11-2 with TRBJ1-1, with D uncertain. Trimming stripped 3 bases from V and 1 base from J, with 12 bases between. The CDR3 length is 15 residues. The germline gives CDR1 SGHAT, CDR2 FQNNGV. The CDR3 region is CASSFVPKGNTEAFF. CDR3 sequence (DNA): TGTGCCAGCAGCTTCGTACCTAAGGGGAACACTGAAGCTTTCTTT.

In this sample, this clonotype turned up a few times. This chain links TRBV12-3 or TRBV12-4 with TRBJ2-5; 11 nucleotides align to TRBD2. The V segment lost 2 bases and the J segment 5 bases; nucleotides outside the gene matches: 4. The CDR3 has 15 residues. CDR3 sequence: CASSLLSSGGETQYF. DNA of the CDR3: TGTGCCAGCAGTTTATTGTCTAGCGGGGGGGAGACCCAGTACTTC.

This clonotype was picked up many times. The rearrangement links TRBV21-1 to TRBJ2-5; TRBD1 is taken as the D call from the table, unchecked against the DNA. TRBV21-1 counts as a pseudogene. The CDR3 is 12 amino acids. In DNA form, the CDR3 reads TGTGCCAGCAGCTCTGTCGAAGAGACCCAGTACTTC. Translated: CASSSVEETQYF.